A single sample gave rise to the 11 T cell receptor beta chains below, sequenced in a study of T cell clones after liver transplantation. Generated by immunoSEQ multiplex PCR, the TCRdb table keeps only in-frame clones and is missing some. The sample carries about 60,000 clones, 70% to 80% recorded once. Sequences were derived from CD4+ T cells from blood, sampled before liver transplant. All receptors come from a human donor who received a liver transplant.

The chain uses TRBV11-2 and TRBJ1-1, with 7 bases lining up with TRBD1. The CDR3 is 15 residues long. With V trimmed by 2 bases and J by 1 base, 4 bases remained unmatched. Germline V lookup: CDR1 SGHAT, CDR2 FQNNGV. The CDR3 here is CASSLQTGPNTEAFF. Here the CDR3 DNA reads TGTGCCAGCAGCTTACAGACAGGGCCGAACACTGAAGCTTTCTTT.

The chain couples TRBV29-1 to TRBJ2-1; tentatively, D is TRBD1 (8 bases). This CDR3 comprises 14 residues. V was cut by 7 bases and J by 9 bases, with 22 bases left in between. Germline V gives CDR1 SQVTM, CDR2 ANQGSEA. DNA of the CDR3: TGCAGCGGTTACAGGGGGGGTTCTTATGGTGAGCAGTTCTTC. Translated: CSGYRGGSYGEQFF.

This clone was seen more than once but under ten times. The rearrangement joins TRBV30 to TRBJ2-7; 7 bases are a match to TRBD1. V shed 1 base and J 6 bases; nucleotides not matched to a gene: 6. This CDR3 contains 13 residues. CDR1 GTSNPN and CDR2 SVGIG come from the germline V gene (reference sequence). DNA of the CDR3: TGTGCCTGGAGTGGAACAGGGGTACGCGAGCAGTACTTC. Translation: CAWSGTGVREQYF.

This clone has a handful of counts. CDR3 sequence: CASSGGLKNQPQHF. In DNA, the CDR3 is TGTGCCAGCAGTGGGGGACTGAAGAATCAGCCCCAGCATTTT. J is TRBJ1-5 and V is TRBV2; perhaps TRBD1 as D (5 bases). Germline V CDR1 and CDR2: SNHLY, FYNNEI. Trimming shortened V by 4 bases and J by 4 bases, and 11 bases separated the two germline ends. The CDR3 has 14 residues.

The J gene is TRBJ1-5, the V gene TRBV28, with D perhaps TRBD1 (6 bases). The ends were cut back, 5 bases at V and 1 base at J, with 12 bases in the middle. CDR3 length: 15 residues. Germline V gene lookup returns CDR1 MDHEN and CDR2 SYDVKM. The CDR3 sequence: CASSPTQGSNQPQHF. CDR3 in DNA: TGTGCCAGCAGTCCAACACAGGGAAGCAATCAGCCCCAGCATTTT.

The chain has TRBV5-6 and TRBJ2-4; 8 nucleotides line up with TRBD1. In germline, CDR1 is SGHDT, CDR2 YYEEEE. CDR3 length equals 13 residues. With 5 bases clipped from V and 7 bases from J, the junction kept 5 bases outside the gene matches. CDR3 nucleotides: TGTGCCAGCAGTTGGACAGGGTACAACATTCAGTACTTC. Its translation: CASSWTGYNIQYF. The variable domain in full, with the rest retrieved from reference TRBV5-6 and TRBJ2-4, is DAGVTQSPTHLIKTRGQQVTLRCSPKSGHDTVSWYQQALGQGPQFIFQYYEEEERQRGNFPDRFSGHQFPNYSSELNVNALLLGDSALYLCASSWTGYNIQYFGAGTRLSVL.

The table lists this clone with a few counts. This sequence joins TRBV30 and TRBJ2-1; 8 bases are a match to TRBD1. CDR1 and CDR2 (germline): GTSNPN, SVGIG (reference sequence). V lost 2 bases to trimming and J lost 7 bases; unmatched junction nucleotides: 7. There are 14 residues in the CDR3. The CDR3 spells CAWSLRTGRNEQFF. CDR3 DNA sequence: TGTGCCTGGAGTCTTCGGACAGGGAGGAATGAGCAGTTCTTC.

The rearrangement links TRBV5-4 to TRBJ2-2, with 7 bases aligning to TRBD1. V lost 0 bases, J lost 3 bases, and 2 bases stayed unmatched. The CDR3 is 15 residues long. Per the germline V gene, CDR1 is SGHNT and CDR2 is YYREEE (reference sequence). CDR3 coding DNA: TGTGCCAGCAGCTTGGGAGGGGGCGACACCGGGGAGCTGTTTTTT. Protein sequence: CASSLGGGDTGELFF.

This clone was detected a few times. The chain recombines TRBV30 with TRBJ2-1; 15 nucleotides align to TRBD2. The germline V gene has CDR1 GTSNPN and CDR2 SVGIG (reference sequence). Germline trimming cut 5 bases from V and 2 bases from J; bases unmatched to any gene: 4. There are 16 residues in the CDR3. CDR3 residues: CAWGLAGGRPYNEQFF. The CDR3 nucleotides read TGTGCCTGGGGACTAGCGGGGGGGCGGCCCTACAATGAGCAGTTCTTC.

The V and J genes are TRBV6-1 and TRBJ1-1; 8 bases match TRBD1. V lost 5 bases and J lost 3; bases outside the gene matches: 8. There are 15 residues in the CDR3. Germline CDR1 is MNHNS and CDR2 is SASEGT. DNA for the CDR3: TGTGCCAGCAGTACCGGACAGGGAGGACACACTGAAGCTTTCTTT. It translates to CASSTGQGGHTEAFF.

V gene TRBV5-1 combines with J gene TRBJ1-1; D gene ambiguous. The CDR3 has 14 amino acids. CDR1 SGHRS and CDR2 YFSETQ come from the germline V gene. V lost 1 base and J 0 bases, leaving 7 bases between the germline ends. The CDR3 here is CASSLTVMNTEAFF. For the CDR3, the DNA is TGCGCCAGCAGCTTGACGGTTATGAACACTGAAGCTTTCTTT.